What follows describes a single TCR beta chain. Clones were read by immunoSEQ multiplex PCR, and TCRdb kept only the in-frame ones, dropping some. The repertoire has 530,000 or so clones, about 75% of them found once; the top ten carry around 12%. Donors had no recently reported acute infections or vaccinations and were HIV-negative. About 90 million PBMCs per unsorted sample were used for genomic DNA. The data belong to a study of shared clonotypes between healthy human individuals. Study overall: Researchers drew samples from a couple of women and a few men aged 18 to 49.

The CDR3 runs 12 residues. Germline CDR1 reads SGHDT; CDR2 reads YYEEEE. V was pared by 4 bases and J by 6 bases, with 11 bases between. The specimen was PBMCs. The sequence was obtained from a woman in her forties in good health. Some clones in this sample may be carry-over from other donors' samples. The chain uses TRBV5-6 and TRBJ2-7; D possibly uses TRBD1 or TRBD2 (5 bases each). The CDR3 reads CASSAPGREQYF. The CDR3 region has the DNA TGTGCCAGCAGCGCCCCGGGACGCGAGCAGTACTTC. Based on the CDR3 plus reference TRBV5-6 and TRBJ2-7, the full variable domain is DAGVTQSPTHLIKTRGQQVTLRCSPKSGHDTVSWYQQALGQGPQFIFQYYEEEERQRGNFPDRFSGHQFPNYSSELNVNALLLGDSALYLCASSAPGREQYFGPGTRLTVT.